This TCR beta chain was recorded in a study of blood T cell repertoires in COVID-19. Across the whole study: Sources were T cells, B-cell-depleted T cells, or PBMCs; the material itself was cDNA or gDNA.

In the authors' workflow: Amplification from reference gene primers served as the basis for estimated nucleated cell counts. Assay used: immunoSEQ multiplex PCR; TCRdb lists only in-frame clones, some missing. The V and J calls and clone size are taken from that table; D and trimming were inferred from the DNA. This table has about 200,000 clones, more than 75% appearing once. Trimming took 0 bases from V and 7 from J, leaving 6 bases between them. CDR3 size: 13 residues. Per the germline V gene, CDR1 is MNHEY and CDR2 is SMNVEV (reference sequence). Sequencing used peripheral blood. This sequence joins TRBV27 and TRBJ2-2; no definite D call. The TCR originated in a man aged 55-75 years with acute or convalescent COVID-19. The CDR3 coding sequence is TGTGCCAGCAGTTTATCGAATAGCGGGGAGCTGTTTTTT. Its protein product is CASSLSNSGELFF.